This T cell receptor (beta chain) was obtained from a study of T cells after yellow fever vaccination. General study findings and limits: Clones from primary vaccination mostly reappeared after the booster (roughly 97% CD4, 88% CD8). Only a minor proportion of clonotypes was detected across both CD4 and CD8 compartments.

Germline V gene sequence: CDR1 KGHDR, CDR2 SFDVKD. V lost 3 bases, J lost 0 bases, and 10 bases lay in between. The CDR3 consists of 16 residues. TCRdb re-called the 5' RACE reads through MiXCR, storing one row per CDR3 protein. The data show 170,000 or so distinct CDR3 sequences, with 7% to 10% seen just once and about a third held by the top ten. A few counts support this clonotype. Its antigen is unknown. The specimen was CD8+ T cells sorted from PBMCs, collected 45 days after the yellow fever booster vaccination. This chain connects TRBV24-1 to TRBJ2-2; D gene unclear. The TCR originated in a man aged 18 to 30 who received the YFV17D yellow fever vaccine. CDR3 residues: CATSDADLPNTGELFF. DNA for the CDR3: TGTGCCACCAGTGATGCCGACTTACCGAACACCGGGGAGCTGTTTTTT.